Below, 17 T cell receptor beta chains from the same sample are listed, as sequenced in a study of STAT3 mutations in large granular lymphocyte leukemia. Study-level results: Every T-cell large granular lymphocyte leukemia patient had at least one immunodominant TCR beta clonotype.

Repertoires were generated with immunoSEQ multiplex PCR, while TCRdb's copy carries only in-frame clones and drops some. Among over 25,000 clones, roughly 80% were seen once, and the ten largest hold 30%. For these receptors, no antigen is known. The sequenced material came from peripheral blood mononuclear cells. The receptor set was obtained from a woman aged 50 to 60 with T-cell large granular lymphocyte leukemia. Some clones in this sample may be carry-over from other donors' samples.

This chain connects TRBV30 to TRBJ1-4; D ambiguous. V shed 0 bases and J shed 7 bases, with 15 bases lying between them. Germline V lookup: CDR1 GTSNPN, CDR2 SVGIG (reference sequence). This CDR3 spans 15 amino acids. The DNA of the CDR3 is TGTGCCTGGAGTGTACAGTTGGGGTATGGTGAAAAACTGTTTTTT. Its protein product is CAWSVQLGYGEKLFF.

This chain uses TRBV11-1 with TRBJ2-7; TRBD2 aligns across 7 bases. Germline CDR1 SGHAT, CDR2 FQDESV (reference sequence). Trimming removed 4 bases from V and 7 bases from J; junction bases left unmatched: 13. The CDR3 runs to 15 residues. In DNA form, the CDR3 reads TGTGCCAGCAGCTCGTTTCCGGGACTACCCAAGGAGCAGTACTTC. Translating gives CASSSFPGLPKEQYF. The full variable domain, with the rest looked up from reference TRBV11-1 and TRBJ2-7, is EAEVAQSPRYKITEKSQAVAFWCDPISGHATLYWYRQILGQGPELLVQFQDESVVDDSQLPKDRFSAERLKGVDSTLKIQPAELGDSAMYLCASSSFPGLPKEQYFGPGTRLTVT.

This clone was counted a few times. CDR3 residues: CSAGTGGTEAFF. The CDR3 region has the DNA TGCAGCGCCGGGACAGGGGGTACTGAAGCTTTCTTT. The chain uses TRBV29-1 and TRBJ1-1; 11 bases are a match to TRBD1. The CDR3 runs to 12 residues. CDR1 is SQVTM, CDR2 ANQGSEA, per germline. Unmatched junction bases numbered 3, after V lost 7 bases and J lost 5 bases.

J is TRBJ2-1 and V is TRBV6-6; no definite D call. V shed 5 bases and J shed 13 bases, with 6 bases lying between them. Per germline, CDR1 MNHNY and CDR2 SVGAGI (reference sequence). The CDR3 consists of 9 residues. The CDR3 region is CASSQLQFF. CDR3 coding DNA: TGTGCCAGCAGTCAACTACAGTTCTTC.

The CDR3 nucleotides read TGCAGCGCCCCGAGATTAGCGGGAGGGCCAATCCCCAATGAGCAGTTCTTC. This codes for CSAPRLAGGPIPNEQFF. The J gene is TRBJ2-1, the V gene TRBV29-1; TRBD2 matches 11 bases. CDR3 length: 17 residues. With V trimmed by 7 bases and J by 6 bases, 17 bases remained unmatched. CDR1 SQVTM and CDR2 ANQGSEA come from the germline V gene.

The CDR3: CAISAERRGYTF. The CDR3 region has the DNA TGTGCCATCAGCGCAGAACGTCGAGGCTACACCTTC. The chain has TRBV10-3 and TRBJ1-2; the D is unclear. Trimming stripped 6 bases from V and 8 bases from J, with 13 bases between. This CDR3 region has 12 residues. CDR1 is ENHRY and CDR2 is SYGVKD in the germline V gene.

The chain's CDR3 is CATSREEGRELFF. The CDR3 DNA follows: TGTGCCACCAGCAGAGAAGAGGGAAGGGAGCTGTTTTTT. The genes are TRBV15 and TRBJ2-2, with TRBD2 as a possible D gene (5 bases). V lost 0 bases, J lost 9 bases, and 8 bases lay in between. The CDR3 length is 13 residues. From germline, CDR1 is LNHNV and CDR2 YYDKDF (reference sequence).

The sample holds one count of this clone. CDR3 DNA sequence: TGTGCCAGCTCACCACGACAGTCCCAAGAGACCCAGTACTTC. It specifies CASSPRQSQETQYF. The J gene is TRBJ2-5, the V gene TRBV18, with a tentative D call TRBD1 (5 bases). Trimming took 1 base from V and 1 from J, leaving 7 bases between them. Germline V gene data show CDR1 as KGHSH and CDR2 as LQKENI. The CDR3 loop spans 14 amino acids.

This clone was detected once. The chain couples TRBV5-4 to TRBJ2-1; TRBD1 agrees at 10 bases. The V gene end was trimmed by 2 bases and the J gene end by 5 bases; junction bases not matched to a gene: 4. The CDR3 loop spans 15 amino acids. Germline V gene lookup returns CDR1 SGHNT and CDR2 YYREEE (reference sequence). CDR3 region: CASSLGTGAHNEQFF. The CDR3, as DNA: TGTGCCAGCAGCTTAGGGACAGGGGCTCACAATGAGCAGTTCTTC.

The chain is built from TRBV11-2 and TRBJ2-7; D perhaps matches TRBD1 (6 bases). Trimming removed 3 bases at V and 7 bases at J, with 16 bases between. In germline, CDR1 is SGHAT, CDR2 FQNNGV. This CDR3 is 14 amino acids long. CDR3 coding DNA: TGTGCCAGCAGCTTGGAAGCGCAAACAGGGGAGCAGTACTTC. Translation: CASSLEAQTGEQYF.

This chain joins TRBV23-1 and TRBJ2-2, with D hard to call. TRBV23-1 is identified as an open reading frame with a role that is uncertain. The CDR3 is 16 residues long. V was trimmed by 0 bases and J by 0 bases, leaving 8 bases between them. The CDR3 sequence: CASSQSKAPNTGELFF. In nucleotides, the CDR3 is TGCGCCAGCAGTCAATCCAAGGCTCCGAACACCGGGGAGCTGTTTTTT.

J is TRBJ2-3 and V is TRBV30; TRBD2 aligns across 7 bases. This CDR3 has 16 residues. In germline, CDR1 is GTSNPN, CDR2 SVGIG (reference sequence). After removal of 4 bases from V and 0 bases from J, the junction contained 10 bases not matched to a gene. In nucleotides, the CDR3 is TGTGCCTGGATAGGGGAGGGGCTTTCTAGCACAGATACGCAGTATTTT. This encodes CAWIGEGLSSTDTQYF.

The table lists this clone with a count of one. The chain joins TRBV15 to TRBJ2-7, with 8 bases fitting TRBD2. Looked up from germline, CDR1 is LNHNV and CDR2 is YYDKDF (reference sequence). This CDR3 is built from 15 residues. Losses at the gene ends were 5 bases for V and 2 bases for J; bases not matched to a gene: 8. CDR3 nucleotides: TGTGCCACCAGCCTTAGGGGGGGACTAGCCTACGAGCAGTACTTC. The encoded protein is CATSLRGGLAYEQYF.

Concerning this clone: A junction boundary mismatches the germline segment, possibly from a read error. The chain has TRBV7-7 and TRBJ2-2, with D possibly being TRBD2 (5 bases). The length of the CDR3 is 15 residues. Germline V CDR1 and CDR2: SSHAT, FNYEAQ (reference sequence). CDR3 DNA sequence: TGTGCTAGCAGCCTAGATGGAAGTGGAGGCCGGGAGCTGTTTTTT. Its protein is CASSLDGSGGRELFF.

This clone has a handful of counts. The V gene is TRBV7-7, the J gene TRBJ2-2, with TRBD1 identical over 7 bases. The germline V gene encodes CDR1 SSHAT and CDR2 FNYEAQ (reference sequence). This CDR3 region has 16 residues. CDR3 loop: CASARSGQTNTGELFF. CDR3 in DNA: TGTGCTAGCGCACGATCGGGACAGACGAACACCGGGGAGCTGTTTTTT.

The V and J genes are TRBV7-2 and TRBJ2-7, with TRBD2 as a possible D gene (5 bases). Trimming shortened V by 4 bases and J by 3 bases, and 10 bases separated the two germline ends. The CDR3 is 13 residues long. From germline, CDR1 is SGHTA and CDR2 FQGNSA. The chain's CDR3 is CASSSPGVYEQYF. In DNA form, the CDR3 reads TGTGCCAGCAGCTCCCCCGGGGTCTACGAGCAGTACTTC.

The V call is TRBV11-2, the J call TRBJ2-7; no clear D. V was shortened by 3 bases and J by 2 bases, with 11 bases between the two germline ends. Germline V gives CDR1 SGHAT, CDR2 FQNNGV. This CDR3 contains 14 residues. In DNA, the CDR3 is TGTGCCAGCAGCTTGCAGACGATGGCCTACGAGCAGTACTTC. Protein product: CASSLQTMAYEQYF.